This TCR beta chain was obtained from a study of T-cell reconstitution after alpha-beta-depleted transplantation in children. Regarding the study as a whole: T cells produced anew were the main source of T-cell counts and diversity one year after transplant. Expanded graft clones, several hundred of them, were reportedly the source of alpha-beta T cells about two months after transplant. Day-60 TCRbeta diversity that was high in some patients was derived from surviving recipient T cells and thymic progenitors.

This clonotype was seen at least ten times. Its antigen is not identified. Using unique molecular identifiers, the investigators prepared the TCRbeta library. One entry per CDR3 protein, called by TCRdb with MiXCR from the PCR reads. The sample has fewer than 550,000 distinct CDR3 sequences, about 10% seen once. V shed 6 bases and J shed 6 bases, with 17 bases lying between them. This CDR3 has 15 residues. The source of this sequence is a female patient aged 2-15 years who had a stem cell transplant for aplastic anemia, so the T cells may come from the graft donor. The rearrangement joins TRBV12-3 or TRBV12-4 to TRBJ2-2; the D gene is possibly TRBD2 (7 bases). The sequences come from PBMCs, mostly from graft donor cells, collected 180 days after TCRalphabeta/CD19-depleted stem cell transplant. CDR3 in DNA: TGTGCCAGCAGCCCCAGGGGAGGGAGAGCCGGGGAGCTGTTTTTT. Amino acid sequence: CASSPRGGRAGELFF.